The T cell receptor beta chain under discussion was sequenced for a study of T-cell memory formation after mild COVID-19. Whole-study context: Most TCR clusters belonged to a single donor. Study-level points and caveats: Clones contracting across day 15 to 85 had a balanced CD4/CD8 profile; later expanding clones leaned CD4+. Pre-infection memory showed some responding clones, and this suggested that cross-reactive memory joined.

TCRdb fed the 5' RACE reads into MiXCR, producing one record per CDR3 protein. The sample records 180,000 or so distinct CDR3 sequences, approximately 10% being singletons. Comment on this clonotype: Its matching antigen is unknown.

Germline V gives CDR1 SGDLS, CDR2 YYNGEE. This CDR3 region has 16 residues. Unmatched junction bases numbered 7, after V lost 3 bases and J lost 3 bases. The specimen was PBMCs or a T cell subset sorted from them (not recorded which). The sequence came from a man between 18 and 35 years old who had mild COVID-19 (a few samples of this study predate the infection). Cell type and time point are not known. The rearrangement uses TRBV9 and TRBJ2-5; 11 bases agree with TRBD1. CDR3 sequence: CASSALEGQGEETQYF. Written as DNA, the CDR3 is TGTGCCAGCAGCGCCCTAGAGGGACAGGGGGAAGAGACCCAGTACTTC.